The 11 T cell receptor beta chains below all came from one sample that was sequenced in a study of T cell responses to AZD1222 COVID-19 vaccine. The assay was immunoSEQ multiplex PCR, and TCRdb's table has in-frame clones only and misses some. The sample holds about 150,000 clones, around 90% seen once. Sequenced here: peripheral blood, sampled on day 0 of AZD1222 vaccination. These receptors all stem from an adult in good health.

This clone has a handful of counts. The gene calls are TRBV7-9 and TRBJ2-2; D ambiguous. The V gene lost 10 bases and the J gene lost 7 bases, with 13 bases spanning the gap. CDR3 size: 12 residues. In germline, CDR1 is SEHNR, CDR2 FQNEAQ (reference sequence). The CDR3 spells CATRPSNGELFF. The CDR3 DNA is TGTGCCACCCGACCATCCAACGGGGAGCTGTTTTTT.

The J gene is TRBJ1-5, the V gene TRBV4-3; D is uncertain. Germline assignment: CDR1 LGHNA and CDR2 YSLEER. The CDR3 totals 15 residues. V shed 0 bases and J shed 9 bases, with 15 bases lying between them. The CDR3, as DNA: TGCGCCAGCAGCCAAGATACCGCAGCTTGGGCGCCCCAGCATTTT. Its protein product is CASSQDTAAWAPQHF.

This chain links TRBV6-2 or TRBV6-3 with TRBJ1-5; 9 positions match TRBD1. The length of the CDR3 is 18 residues. V was pared by 0 bases and J by 0 bases, with 6 bases of the junction left unmatched. Germline V gene data show CDR1 as MNHEY and CDR2 as SVGEGT. The CDR3 nucleotides are TGTGCCAGCAGTTACTCCAGGACAGGGGTGGGTAGCAATCAGCCCCAGCATTTT. Translating gives CASSYSRTGVGSNQPQHF.

The genes are TRBV10-3 and TRBJ1-1; TRBD1 is a possible D gene (6 bases). This CDR3 contains 14 residues. With 1 base removed from V and 2 bases from J, the gap between germline ends came to 8 bases. Germline values: CDR1 ENHRY, CDR2 SYGVKD. The CDR3 spells CAISEFGGNTEAFF. DNA of the CDR3: TGTGCCATCAGTGAGTTTGGGGGCAACACTGAAGCTTTCTTT.

The chain recombines TRBV5-4 with TRBJ2-3; TRBD2 matches 13 bases. Looked up from germline, CDR1 is SGHNT and CDR2 is YYREEE (reference sequence). The CDR3 runs 16 residues. Trimming removed 5 bases from V and 6 bases from J; junction bases left unmatched: 9. This CDR3 reads CASRPTGTSGADTQYF. In DNA, the CDR3 is TGTGCCAGCAGGCCAACCGGGACTAGCGGGGCCGATACGCAGTATTTT. The variable domain in full, completed from reference TRBV5-4 and TRBJ2-3, reads ETGVTQSPTHLIKTRGQQVTLRCSSQSGHNTVSWYQQALGQGPQFIFQYYREEENGRGNFPPRFSGLQFPNYSSELNVNALELDDSALYLCASRPTGTSGADTQYFGPGTRLTVL.

The chain couples TRBV2 to TRBJ1-4; a possible D gene is TRBD1 (6 bases). Deletions cut 8 bases from V and 7 bases from J, with 14 bases between. Per germline, CDR1 SNHLY and CDR2 FYNNEI. This CDR3 contains 13 residues. This chain's CDR3 is CASSGHRGEKLFF. DNA of the CDR3: TGTGCCAGCTCGGGACATAGGGGTGAAAAACTGTTTTTT.

This sequence joins TRBV5-1 and TRBJ1-6; TRBD1 agrees at 10 bases. This CDR3 spans 16 amino acids. V trimming: 0 bases; J trimming: 9 bases; junction bases outside the gene matches: 6. Germline CDR1 and CDR2: SGHRS and YFSETQ. This chain's CDR3 is CASSLGPGQGSSPLHF. Here the CDR3 DNA reads TGCGCCAGCAGCTTGGGGCCGGGACAGGGGTCTTCACCCCTCCACTTT.

The V call is TRBV18, the J call TRBJ1-2; D is perhaps TRBD1 (5 bases). The CDR3 has 14 amino acids. The germline V gene encodes CDR1 KGHSH and CDR2 LQKENI. Trimming pared 6 bases from V and 3 bases from J, leaving 14 bases between. The CDR3 nucleotides read TGTGCCAGCTCCCTAGGGACGGGGGACTATGGCTACACCTTC. Translation gives CASSLGTGDYGYTF.

This clone was detected only once. The gene calls are TRBV18 and TRBJ1-1, with 9 nucleotides matching TRBD1. The J segment lost 1 base and the V segment lost 3 bases, leaving 3 bases of the junction unmatched. This CDR3 is built from 15 residues. From germline, CDR1 is KGHSH and CDR2 LQKENI. CDR3 in DNA: TGTGCCAGCTCACCTCAGGGACAGGGGAACACTGAAGCTTTCTTT. Translated: CASSPQGQGNTEAFF.

The J gene is TRBJ1-2, the V gene TRBV28; a weak D match, TRBD1 (6 bases). This CDR3 is 15 amino acids long. Trimming stripped 2 bases from V and 4 bases from J, with 14 bases between. The germline gives CDR1 MDHEN, CDR2 SYDVKM. The CDR3 nucleotides are TGTGCCAGCAGTTTAGGGCAGGGGTCGACCTATGGCTACACCTTC. Its protein is CASSLGQGSTYGYTF.

V gene TRBV10-3 combines with J gene TRBJ2-2; 10 nucleotides align to TRBD2. There are 14 residues in the CDR3. The trim removed 3 bases at V and 7 bases at J, leaving 2 bases unmatched. Per the germline V gene, CDR1 is ENHRY and CDR2 is SYGVKD. The CDR3 nucleotides are TGTGCCATCAGTGATAGCGGGGGGAACGGGGAGCTGTTTTTT. It is translated as CAISDSGGNGELFF.